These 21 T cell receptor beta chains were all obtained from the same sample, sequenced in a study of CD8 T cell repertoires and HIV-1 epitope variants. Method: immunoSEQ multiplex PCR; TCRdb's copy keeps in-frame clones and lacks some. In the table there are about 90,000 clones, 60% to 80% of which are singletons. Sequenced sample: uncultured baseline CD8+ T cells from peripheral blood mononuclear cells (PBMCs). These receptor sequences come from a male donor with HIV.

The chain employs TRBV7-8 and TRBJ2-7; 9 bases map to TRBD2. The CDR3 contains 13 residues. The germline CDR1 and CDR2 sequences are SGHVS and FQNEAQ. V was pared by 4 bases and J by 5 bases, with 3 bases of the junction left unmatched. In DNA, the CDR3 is TGTGCCAGCAGCTCGCTAGCGGGAAACGAGCAGTACTTC. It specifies CASSSLAGNEQYF.

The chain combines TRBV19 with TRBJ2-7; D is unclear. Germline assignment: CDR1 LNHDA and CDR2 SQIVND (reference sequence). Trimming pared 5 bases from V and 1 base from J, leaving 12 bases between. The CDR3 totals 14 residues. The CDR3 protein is CASSPEPESYEQYF. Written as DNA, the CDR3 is TGTGCCAGTAGTCCAGAACCAGAATCCTACGAGCAGTACTTC.

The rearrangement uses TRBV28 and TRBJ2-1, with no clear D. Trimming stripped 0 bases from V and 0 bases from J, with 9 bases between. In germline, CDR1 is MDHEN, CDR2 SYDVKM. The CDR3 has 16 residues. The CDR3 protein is CASSLWTPSSYNEQFF. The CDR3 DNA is TGTGCCAGCAGTTTATGGACCCCGAGCTCCTACAATGAGCAGTTCTTC.

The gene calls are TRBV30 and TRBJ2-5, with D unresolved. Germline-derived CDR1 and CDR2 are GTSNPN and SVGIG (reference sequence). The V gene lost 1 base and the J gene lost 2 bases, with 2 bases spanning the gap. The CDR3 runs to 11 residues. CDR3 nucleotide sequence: TGTGCCTGGAGTGCTCAAGAGACCCAGTACTTC. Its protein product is CAWSAQETQYF.

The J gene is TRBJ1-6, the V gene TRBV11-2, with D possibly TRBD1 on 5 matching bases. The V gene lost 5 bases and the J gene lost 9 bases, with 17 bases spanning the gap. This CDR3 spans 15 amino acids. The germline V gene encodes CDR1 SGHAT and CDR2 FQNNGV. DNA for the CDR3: TGTGCCAGCAGCCGCGGTCTACAGGCACCTTCACCCCTCCACTTT. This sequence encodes CASSRGLQAPSPLHF.

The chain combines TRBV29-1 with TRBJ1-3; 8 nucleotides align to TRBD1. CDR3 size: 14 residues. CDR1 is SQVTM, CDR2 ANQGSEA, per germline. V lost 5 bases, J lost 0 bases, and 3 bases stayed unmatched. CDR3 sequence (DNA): TGCAGCGTTACAGGGGGAAACTCTGGAAACACCATATATTTT. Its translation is CSVTGGNSGNTIYF.

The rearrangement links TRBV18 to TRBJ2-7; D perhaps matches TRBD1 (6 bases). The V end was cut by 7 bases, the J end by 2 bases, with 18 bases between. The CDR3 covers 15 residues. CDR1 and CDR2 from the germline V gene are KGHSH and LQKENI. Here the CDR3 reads CASFLGGPGAYEQYF. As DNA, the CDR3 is TGTGCCAGCTTCCTGGGCGGCCCAGGGGCCTACGAGCAGTACTTC.

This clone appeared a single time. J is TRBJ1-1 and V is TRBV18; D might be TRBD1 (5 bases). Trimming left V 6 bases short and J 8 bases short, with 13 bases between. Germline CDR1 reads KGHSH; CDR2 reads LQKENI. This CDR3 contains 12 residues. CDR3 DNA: TGTGCCAGCTCGCCCGGGACGCACGAAGCTTTCTTT. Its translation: CASSPGTHEAFF.

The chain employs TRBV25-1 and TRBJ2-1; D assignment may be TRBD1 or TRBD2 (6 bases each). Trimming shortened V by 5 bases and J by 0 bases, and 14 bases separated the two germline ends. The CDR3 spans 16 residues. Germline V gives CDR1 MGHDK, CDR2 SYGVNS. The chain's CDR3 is CASSRRGESSYNEQFF. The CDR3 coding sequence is TGTGCCAGCAGTCGGAGGGGGGAGAGCTCCTACAATGAGCAGTTCTTC. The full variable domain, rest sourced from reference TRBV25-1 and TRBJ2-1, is EADIYQTPRYLVIGTGKKITLECSQTMGHDKMYWYQQDPGMELHLIHYSYGVNSTEKGDLSSESTVSRIRTEHFPLTLESARPSHTSQYLCASSRRGESSYNEQFFGPGTRLTVL.

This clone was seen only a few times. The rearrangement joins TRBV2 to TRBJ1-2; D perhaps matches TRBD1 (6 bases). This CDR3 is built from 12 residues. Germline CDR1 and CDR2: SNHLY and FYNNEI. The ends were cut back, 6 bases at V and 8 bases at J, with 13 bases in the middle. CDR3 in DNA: TGTGCCAGCAGCTGGGCAGGGGAGGGCTACACCTTC. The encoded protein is CASSWAGEGYTF. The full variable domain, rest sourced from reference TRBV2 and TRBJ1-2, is EPEVTQTPSHQVTQMGQEVILRCVPISNHLYFYWYRQILGQKVEFLVSFYNNEISEKSEIFDDQFSVERPDGSNFTLKIRSTKLEDSAMYFCASSWAGEGYTFGSGTRLTVV.

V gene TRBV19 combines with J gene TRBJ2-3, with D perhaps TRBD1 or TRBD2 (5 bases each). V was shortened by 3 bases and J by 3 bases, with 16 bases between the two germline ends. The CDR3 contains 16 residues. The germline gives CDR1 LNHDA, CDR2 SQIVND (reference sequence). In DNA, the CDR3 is TGTGCCAGTAGTATTCCCGAGGGGAAGGGAACAGATACGCAGTATTTT. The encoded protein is CASSIPEGKGTDTQYF.

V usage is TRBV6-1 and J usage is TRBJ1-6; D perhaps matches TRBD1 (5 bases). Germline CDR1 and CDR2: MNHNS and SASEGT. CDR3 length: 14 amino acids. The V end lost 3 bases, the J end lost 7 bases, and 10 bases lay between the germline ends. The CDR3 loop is CASSERGGNSPLHF. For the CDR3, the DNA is TGTGCCAGCAGTGAGCGCGGGGGGAATTCACCCCTCCACTTT.

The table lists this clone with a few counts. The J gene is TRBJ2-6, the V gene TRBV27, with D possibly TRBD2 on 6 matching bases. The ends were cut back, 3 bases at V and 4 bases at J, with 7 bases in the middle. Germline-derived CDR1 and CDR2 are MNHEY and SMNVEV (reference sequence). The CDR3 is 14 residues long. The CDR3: CASSFTSGANVLTF. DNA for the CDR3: TGTGCCAGCAGTTTTACTAGCGGGGCCAACGTCCTGACTTTC.

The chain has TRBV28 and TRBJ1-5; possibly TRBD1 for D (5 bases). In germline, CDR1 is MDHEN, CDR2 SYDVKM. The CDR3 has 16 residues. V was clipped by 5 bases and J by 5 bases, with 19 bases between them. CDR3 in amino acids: CASSLHLLGGYQPQHF. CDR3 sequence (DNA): TGTGCCAGCAGTCTCCACCTGTTGGGGGGTTATCAGCCCCAGCATTTT.

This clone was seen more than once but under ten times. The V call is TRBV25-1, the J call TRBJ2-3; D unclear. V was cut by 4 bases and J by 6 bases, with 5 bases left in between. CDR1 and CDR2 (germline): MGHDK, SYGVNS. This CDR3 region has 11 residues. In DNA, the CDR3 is TGTGCCAGCAGTGTGGGCGATACGCAGTATTTT. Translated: CASSVGDTQYF.

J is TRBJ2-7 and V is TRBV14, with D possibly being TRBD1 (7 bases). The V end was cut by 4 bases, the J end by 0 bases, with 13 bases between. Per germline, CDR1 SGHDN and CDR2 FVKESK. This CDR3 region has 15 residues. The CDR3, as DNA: TGTGCCAGCAGCCTAGTGCAGGGGGGCTCCTACGAGCAGTACTTC. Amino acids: CASSLVQGGSYEQYF.

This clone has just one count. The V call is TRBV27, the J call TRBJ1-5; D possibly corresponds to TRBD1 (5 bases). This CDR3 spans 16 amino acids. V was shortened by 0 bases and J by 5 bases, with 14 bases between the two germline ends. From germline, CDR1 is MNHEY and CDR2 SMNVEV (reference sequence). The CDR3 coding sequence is TGTGCCAGCAGTTTATCGATCTACAGGATAGATCAGCCCCAGCATTTT. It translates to CASSLSIYRIDQPQHF.

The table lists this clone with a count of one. The CDR3: CSVGGQGFYEQYF. In DNA form, the CDR3 reads TGCAGCGTTGGGGGACAGGGGTTTTACGAGCAGTACTTC. The J gene is TRBJ2-7, the V gene TRBV29-1; TRBD1 agrees at 10 bases. Germline V gene lookup returns CDR1 SQVTM and CDR2 ANQGSEA. The CDR3 totals 13 residues. Germline trimming cut 4 bases from V and 4 bases from J; bases unmatched to any gene: 4.

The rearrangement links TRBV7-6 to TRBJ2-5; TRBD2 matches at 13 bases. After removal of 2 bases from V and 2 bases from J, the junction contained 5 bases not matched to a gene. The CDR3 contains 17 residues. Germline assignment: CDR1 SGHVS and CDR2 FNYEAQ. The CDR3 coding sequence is TGTGCCAGCAGCTTAACGGGACTAGCGGGGCATCAAGAGACCCAGTACTTC. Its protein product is CASSLTGLAGHQETQYF.

CDR3 DNA: TGTGCCAGCAGCTTAGTCCCCGGGACAGGGGTTCGGCCCTACGAGCAGTACTTC. Translation gives CASSLVPGTGVRPYEQYF. The V gene is TRBV11-3, the J gene TRBJ2-7, with TRBD1 identical over 10 bases. Germline assignment: CDR1 SGHNT and CDR2 YENEEA. V shed 1 base, J shed 2 bases, and the junction held 11 bases outside the gene matches. The CDR3 is 18 residues long.

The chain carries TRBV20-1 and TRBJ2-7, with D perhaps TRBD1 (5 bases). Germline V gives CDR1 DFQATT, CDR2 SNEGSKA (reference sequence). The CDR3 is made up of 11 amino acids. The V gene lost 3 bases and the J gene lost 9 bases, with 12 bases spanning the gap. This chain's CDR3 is CSASVGQGQYF. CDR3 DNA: TGCAGTGCTAGTGTCGGGCAGGGGCAGTACTTC.